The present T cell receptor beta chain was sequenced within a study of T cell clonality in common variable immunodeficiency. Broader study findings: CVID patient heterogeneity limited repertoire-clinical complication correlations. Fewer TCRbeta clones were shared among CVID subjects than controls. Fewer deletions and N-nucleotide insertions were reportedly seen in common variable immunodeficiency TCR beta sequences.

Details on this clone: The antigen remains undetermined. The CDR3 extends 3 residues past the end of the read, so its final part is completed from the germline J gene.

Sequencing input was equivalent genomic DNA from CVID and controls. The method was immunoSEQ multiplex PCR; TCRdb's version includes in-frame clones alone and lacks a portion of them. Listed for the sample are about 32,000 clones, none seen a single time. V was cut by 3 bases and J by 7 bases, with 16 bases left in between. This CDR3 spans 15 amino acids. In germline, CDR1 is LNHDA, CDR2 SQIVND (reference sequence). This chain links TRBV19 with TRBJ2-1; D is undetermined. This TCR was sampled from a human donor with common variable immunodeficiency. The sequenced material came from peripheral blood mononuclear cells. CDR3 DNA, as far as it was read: TGTGCCAGTAGTATTTATTCCGCAGAGAGGAATGAG. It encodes CASSIYSAERNE. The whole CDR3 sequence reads CASSIYSAERNEQFF.